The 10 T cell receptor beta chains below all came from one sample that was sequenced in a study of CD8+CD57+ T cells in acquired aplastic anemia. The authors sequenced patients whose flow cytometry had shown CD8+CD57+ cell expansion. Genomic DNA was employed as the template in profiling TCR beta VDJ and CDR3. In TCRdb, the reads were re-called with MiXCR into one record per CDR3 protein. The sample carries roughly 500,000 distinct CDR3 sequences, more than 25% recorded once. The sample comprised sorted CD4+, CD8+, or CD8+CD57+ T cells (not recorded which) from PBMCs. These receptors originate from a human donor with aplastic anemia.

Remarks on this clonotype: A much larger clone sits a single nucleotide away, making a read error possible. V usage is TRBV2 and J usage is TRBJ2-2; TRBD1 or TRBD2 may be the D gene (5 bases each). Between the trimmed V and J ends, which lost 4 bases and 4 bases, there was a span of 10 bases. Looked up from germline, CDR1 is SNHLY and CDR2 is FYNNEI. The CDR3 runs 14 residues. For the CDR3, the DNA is TGTGCCAGCAGTGGACCGAGGGGCACCGGGGAGCTGTTTTTT. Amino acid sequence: CASSGPRGTGELFF.

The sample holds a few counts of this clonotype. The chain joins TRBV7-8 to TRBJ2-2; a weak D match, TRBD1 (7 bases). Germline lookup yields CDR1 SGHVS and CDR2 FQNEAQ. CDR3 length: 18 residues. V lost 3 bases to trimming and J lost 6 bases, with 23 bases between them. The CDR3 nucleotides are TGTGCCAGCAGCTTTCCAAGCGGGTTCCAGGGGGGTGCCGGGGAGCTGTTTTTT. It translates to CASSFPSGFQGGAGELFF. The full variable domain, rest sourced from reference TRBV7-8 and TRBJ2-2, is GAGVSQSPRYKVAKRGQDVALRCDPISGHVSLFWYQQALGQGPEFLTYFQNEAQLDKSGLPSDRFFAERPEGSVSTLKIQRTQQEDSAVYLCASSFPSGFQGGAGELFFGEGSRLTVL.

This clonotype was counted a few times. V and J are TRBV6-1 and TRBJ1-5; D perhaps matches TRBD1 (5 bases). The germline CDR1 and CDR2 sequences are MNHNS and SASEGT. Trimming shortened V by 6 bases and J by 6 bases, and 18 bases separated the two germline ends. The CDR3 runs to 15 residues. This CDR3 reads CASSRHAQGGQPQHF. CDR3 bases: TGTGCCAGCAGCCGCCACGCGCAGGGAGGTCAGCCCCAGCATTTT.

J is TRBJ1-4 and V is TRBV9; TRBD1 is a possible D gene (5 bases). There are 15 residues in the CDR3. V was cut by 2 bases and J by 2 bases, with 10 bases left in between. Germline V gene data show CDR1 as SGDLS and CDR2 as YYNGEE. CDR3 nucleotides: TGTGCCAGCAGCGTCGGCAGGGTTACTAATGAAAAACTGTTTTTT. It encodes CASSVGRVTNEKLFF. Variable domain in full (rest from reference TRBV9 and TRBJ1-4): DSGVTQTPKHLITATGQRVTLRCSPRSGDLSVYWYQQSLDQGLQFLIQYYNGEERAKGNILERFSAQQFPDLHSELNLSSLELGDSALYFCASSVGRVTNEKLFFGSGTQLSVL.

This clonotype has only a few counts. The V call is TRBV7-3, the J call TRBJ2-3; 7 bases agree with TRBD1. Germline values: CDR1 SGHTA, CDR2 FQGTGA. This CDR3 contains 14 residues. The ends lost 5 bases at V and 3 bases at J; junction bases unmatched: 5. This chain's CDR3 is CASSPGTETDTQYF. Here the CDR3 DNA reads TGTGCCAGCAGCCCAGGGACAGAAACAGATACGCAGTATTTT. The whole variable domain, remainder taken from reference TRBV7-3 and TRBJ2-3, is GAGVSQTPSNKVTEKGKYVELRCDPISGHTALYWYRQSLGQGPEFLIYFQGTGAADDSGLPNDRFFAVRPEGSVSTLKIQRTERGDSAVYLCASSPGTETDTQYFGPGTRLTVL.

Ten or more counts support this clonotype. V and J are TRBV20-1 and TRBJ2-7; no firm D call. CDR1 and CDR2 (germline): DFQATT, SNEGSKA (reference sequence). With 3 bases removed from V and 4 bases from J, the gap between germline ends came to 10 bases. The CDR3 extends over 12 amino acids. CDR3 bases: TGCAGTGCTAGGGTTGAGACGTACGAGCAGTACTTC. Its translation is CSARVETYEQYF.

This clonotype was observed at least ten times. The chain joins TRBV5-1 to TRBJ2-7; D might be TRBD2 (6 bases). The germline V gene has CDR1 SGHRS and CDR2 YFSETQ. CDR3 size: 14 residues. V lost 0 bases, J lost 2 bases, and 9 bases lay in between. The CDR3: CASSLAGTPYEQYF. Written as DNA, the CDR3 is TGCGCCAGCAGCTTGGCCGGGACTCCCTACGAGCAGTACTTC.

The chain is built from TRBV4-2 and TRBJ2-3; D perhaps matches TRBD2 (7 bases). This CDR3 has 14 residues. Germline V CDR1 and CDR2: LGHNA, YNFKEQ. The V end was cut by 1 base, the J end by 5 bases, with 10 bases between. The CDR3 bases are TGTGCCAGCAGCCAAGTGGGGGGGCAAGATACGCAGTATTTT. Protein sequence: CASSQVGGQDTQYF.

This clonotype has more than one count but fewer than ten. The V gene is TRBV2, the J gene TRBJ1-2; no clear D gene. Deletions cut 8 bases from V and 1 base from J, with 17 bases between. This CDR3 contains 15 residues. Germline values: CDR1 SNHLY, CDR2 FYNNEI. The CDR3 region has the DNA TGTGCCAGCCGCCGAGACATTCAGGTTAACTATGGCTACACCTTC. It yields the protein CASRRDIQVNYGYTF.

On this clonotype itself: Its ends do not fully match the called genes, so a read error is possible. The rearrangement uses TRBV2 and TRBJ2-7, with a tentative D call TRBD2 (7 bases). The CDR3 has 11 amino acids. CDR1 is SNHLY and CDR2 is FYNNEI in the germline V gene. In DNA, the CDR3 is TGTGCCAGCACTGAGGGGGGGCCCAAGGACTTC. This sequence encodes CASTEGGPKDF.